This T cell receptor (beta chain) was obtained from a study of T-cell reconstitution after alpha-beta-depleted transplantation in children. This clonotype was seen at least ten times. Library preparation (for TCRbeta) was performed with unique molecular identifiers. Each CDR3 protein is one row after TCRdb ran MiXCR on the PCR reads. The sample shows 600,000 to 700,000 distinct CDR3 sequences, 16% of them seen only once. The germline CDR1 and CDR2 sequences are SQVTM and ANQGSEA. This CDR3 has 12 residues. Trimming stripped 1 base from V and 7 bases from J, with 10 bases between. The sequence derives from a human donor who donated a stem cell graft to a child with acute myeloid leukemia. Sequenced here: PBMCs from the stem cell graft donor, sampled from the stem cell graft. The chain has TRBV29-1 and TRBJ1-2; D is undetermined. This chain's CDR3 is CSVEALGFGYTF. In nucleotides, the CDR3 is TGCAGCGTTGAAGCACTGGGGTTTGGCTACACCTTC.